This T cell receptor beta chain originates from a study of blood T cell repertoires in COVID-19. Study-level background: The United States, Italy and Spain supplied acute and convalescent COVID-19 samples. Nucleic acid was either cDNA or gDNA, and it came from T cells, B-cell-depleted T cells, or PBMCs.

Per the study methods: Reference gene primer amplification gave nucleated cell count estimates. The protocol was immunoSEQ multiplex PCR, while the TCRdb copy is restricted to in-frame clones and leaves out a portion. The V and J calls and the clone size are those of that table, but D and trimming were determined from the DNA. The sample consists of around 54,000 clones, 90% of them appearing once. CDR1 ENHRY and CDR2 SYGVKD come from the germline V gene. The CDR3 sequence is 14 residues long. The V gene end was trimmed by 2 bases and the J gene end by 7 bases; junction bases not matched to a gene: 5.

The V gene is TRBV10-3, the J gene TRBJ2-4; 7 bases are shared with TRBD1. Sequenced sample: peripheral blood. The sequence was collected from a middle-aged woman with active COVID-19. CDR3 coding DNA: TGTGCCATCAGTGAGATGGGGACAGACAACATTCAGTACTTC. Its translation: CAISEMGTDNIQYF.